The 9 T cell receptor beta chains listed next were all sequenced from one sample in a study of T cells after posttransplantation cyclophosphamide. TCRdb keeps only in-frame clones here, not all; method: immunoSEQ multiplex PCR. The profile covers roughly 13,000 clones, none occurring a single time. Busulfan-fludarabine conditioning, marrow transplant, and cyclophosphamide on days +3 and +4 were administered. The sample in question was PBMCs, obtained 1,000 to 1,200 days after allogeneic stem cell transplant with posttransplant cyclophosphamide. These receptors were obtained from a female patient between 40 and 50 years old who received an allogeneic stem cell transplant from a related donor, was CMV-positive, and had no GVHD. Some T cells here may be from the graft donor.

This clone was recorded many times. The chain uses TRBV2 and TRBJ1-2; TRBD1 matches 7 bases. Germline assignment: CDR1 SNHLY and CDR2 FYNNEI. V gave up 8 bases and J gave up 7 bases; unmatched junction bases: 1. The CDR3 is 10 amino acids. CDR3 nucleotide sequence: TGTGCCAGCGACAGGGCTGGCTACACCTTC. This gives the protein CASDRAGYTF.

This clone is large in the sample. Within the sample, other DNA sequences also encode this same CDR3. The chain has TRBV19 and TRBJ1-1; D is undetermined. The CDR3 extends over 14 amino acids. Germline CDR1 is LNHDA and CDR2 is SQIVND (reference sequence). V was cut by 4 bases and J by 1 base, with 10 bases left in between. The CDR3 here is CASSTPSENTEAFF. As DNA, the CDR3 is TGTGCCAGTAGTACCCCTAGTGAGAACACTGAAGCTTTCTTT.

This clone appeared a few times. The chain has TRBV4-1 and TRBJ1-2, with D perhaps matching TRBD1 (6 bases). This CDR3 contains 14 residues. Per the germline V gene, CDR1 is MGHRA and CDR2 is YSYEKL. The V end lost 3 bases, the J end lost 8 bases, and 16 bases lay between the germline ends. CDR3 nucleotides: TGCGCCAGCAGCCAGGACAGCCAAAACCGGGGCTACACCTTC. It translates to CASSQDSQNRGYTF.

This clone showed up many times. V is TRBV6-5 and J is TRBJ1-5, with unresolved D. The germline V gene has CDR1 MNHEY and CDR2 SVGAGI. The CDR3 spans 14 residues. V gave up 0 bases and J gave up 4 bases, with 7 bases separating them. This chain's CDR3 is CASSYSVQNQPQHF. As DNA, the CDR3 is TGTGCCAGCAGTTACTCGGTTCAGAATCAGCCCCAGCATTTT.

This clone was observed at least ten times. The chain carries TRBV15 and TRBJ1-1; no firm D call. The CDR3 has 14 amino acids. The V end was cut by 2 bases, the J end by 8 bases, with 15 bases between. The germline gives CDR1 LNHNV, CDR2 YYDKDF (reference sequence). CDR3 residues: CATSRSPLGREAFF. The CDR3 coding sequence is TGTGCCACCAGCAGATCCCCGCTAGGTCGCGAAGCTTTCTTT.

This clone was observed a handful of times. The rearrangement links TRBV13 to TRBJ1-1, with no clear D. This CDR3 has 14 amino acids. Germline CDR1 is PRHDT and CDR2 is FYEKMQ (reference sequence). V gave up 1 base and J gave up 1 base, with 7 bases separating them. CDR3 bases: TGTGCCAGCAGCTTAGAACGGGAGAACACTGAAGCTTTCTTT. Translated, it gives CASSLERENTEAFF.

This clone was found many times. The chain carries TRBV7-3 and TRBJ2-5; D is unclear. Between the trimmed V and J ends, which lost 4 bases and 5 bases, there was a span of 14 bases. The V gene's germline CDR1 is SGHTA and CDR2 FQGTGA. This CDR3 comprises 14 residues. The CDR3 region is CASSSRGPMETQYF. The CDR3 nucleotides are TGTGCCAGCAGCTCCCGAGGTCCGATGGAGACCCAGTACTTC.

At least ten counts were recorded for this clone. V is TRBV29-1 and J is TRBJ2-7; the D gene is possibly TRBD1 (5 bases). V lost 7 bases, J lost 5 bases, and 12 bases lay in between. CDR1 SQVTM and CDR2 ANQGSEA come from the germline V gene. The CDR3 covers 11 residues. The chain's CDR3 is CSGRKGDEQYF. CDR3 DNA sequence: TGCAGCGGCAGAAAAGGGGACGAGCAGTACTTC.

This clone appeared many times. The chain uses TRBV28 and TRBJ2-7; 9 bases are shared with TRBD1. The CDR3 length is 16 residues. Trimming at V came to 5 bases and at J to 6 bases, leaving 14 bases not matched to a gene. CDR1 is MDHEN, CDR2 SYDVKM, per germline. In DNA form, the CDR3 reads TGTGCCAGCAGTCCACTTCCGGGACAGGGAATAATCGAGCAGTACTTC. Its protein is CASSPLPGQGIIEQYF. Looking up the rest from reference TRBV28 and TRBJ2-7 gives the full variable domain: DVKVTQSSRYLVKRTGEKVFLECVQDMDHENMFWYRQDPGLGLRLIYFSYDVKMKEKGDIPEGYSVSREKKERFSLILESASTNQTSMYLCASSPLPGQGIIEQYFGPGTRLTVT.